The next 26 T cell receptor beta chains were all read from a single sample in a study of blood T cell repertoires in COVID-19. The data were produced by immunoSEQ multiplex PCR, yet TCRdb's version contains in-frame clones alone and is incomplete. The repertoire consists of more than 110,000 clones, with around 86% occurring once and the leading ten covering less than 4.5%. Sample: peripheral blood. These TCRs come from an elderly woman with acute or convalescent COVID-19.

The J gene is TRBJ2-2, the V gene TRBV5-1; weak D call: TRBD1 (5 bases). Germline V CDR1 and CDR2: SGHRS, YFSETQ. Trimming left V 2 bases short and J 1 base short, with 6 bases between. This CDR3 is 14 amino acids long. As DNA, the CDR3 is TGCGCCAGCAGCTTTCAGGGGAACACCGGGGAGCTGTTTTTT. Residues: CASSFQGNTGELFF.

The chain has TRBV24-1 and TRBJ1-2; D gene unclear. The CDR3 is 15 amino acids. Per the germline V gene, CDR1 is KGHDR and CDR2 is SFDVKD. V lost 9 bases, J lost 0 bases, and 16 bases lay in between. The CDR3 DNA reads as TGTGCCACCTGTCCAGGCGCGCGAGCTAACTATGGCTACACCTTC. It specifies CATCPGARANYGYTF.

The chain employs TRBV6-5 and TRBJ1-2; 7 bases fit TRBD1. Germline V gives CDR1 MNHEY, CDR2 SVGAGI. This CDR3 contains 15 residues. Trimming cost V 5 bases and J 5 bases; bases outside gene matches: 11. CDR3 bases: TGTGCCAGCAGTCAAACCTGGGGGACAGTTTATGGCTACACCTTC. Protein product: CASSQTWGTVYGYTF.

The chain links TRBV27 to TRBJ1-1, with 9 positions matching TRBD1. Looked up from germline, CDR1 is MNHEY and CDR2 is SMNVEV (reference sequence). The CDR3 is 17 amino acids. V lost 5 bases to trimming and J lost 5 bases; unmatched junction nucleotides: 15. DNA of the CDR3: TGTGCCAGCAGTCCAGGACAGGGGAGTCTTGGGCAGACTGAAGCTTTCTTT. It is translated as CASSPGQGSLGQTEAFF.

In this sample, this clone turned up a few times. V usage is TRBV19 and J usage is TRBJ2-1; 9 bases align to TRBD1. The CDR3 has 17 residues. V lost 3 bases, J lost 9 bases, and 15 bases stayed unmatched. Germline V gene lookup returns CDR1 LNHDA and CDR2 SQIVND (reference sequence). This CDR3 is CASSMYRPGQGIGEQFF. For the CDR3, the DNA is TGTGCCAGTAGTATGTACAGGCCGGGACAGGGTATCGGTGAGCAGTTCTTC. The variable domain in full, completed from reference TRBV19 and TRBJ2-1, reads DGGITQSPKYLFRKEGQNVTLSCEQNLNHDAMYWYRQDPGQGLRLIYYSQIVNDFQKGDIAEGYSVSREKKESFPLTVTSAQKNPTAFYLCASSMYRPGQGIGEQFFGPGTRLTVL.

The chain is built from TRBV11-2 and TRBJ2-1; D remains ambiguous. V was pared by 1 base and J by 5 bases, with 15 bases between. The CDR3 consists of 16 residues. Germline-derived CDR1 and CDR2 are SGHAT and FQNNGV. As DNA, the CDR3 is TGTGCCAGCAGCTTAGGGTCCAGTTTGGTTAACAATGAGCAGTTCTTC. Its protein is CASSLGSSLVNNEQFF. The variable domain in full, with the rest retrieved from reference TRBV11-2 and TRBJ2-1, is EAGVAQSPRYKIIEKRQSVAFWCNPISGHATLYWYQQILGQGPKLLIQFQNNGVVDDSQLPKDRFSAERLKGVDSTLKIQPAKLEDSAVYLCASSLGSSLVNNEQFFGPGTRLTVL.

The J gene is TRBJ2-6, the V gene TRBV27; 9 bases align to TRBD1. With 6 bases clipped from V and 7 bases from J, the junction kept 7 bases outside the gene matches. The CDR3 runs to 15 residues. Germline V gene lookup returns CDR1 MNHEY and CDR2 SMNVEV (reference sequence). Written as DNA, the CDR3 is TGTGCCAGCAGGGGGACAGGGCTCGGAGCCAACGTCCTGACTTTC. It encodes CASRGTGLGANVLTF.

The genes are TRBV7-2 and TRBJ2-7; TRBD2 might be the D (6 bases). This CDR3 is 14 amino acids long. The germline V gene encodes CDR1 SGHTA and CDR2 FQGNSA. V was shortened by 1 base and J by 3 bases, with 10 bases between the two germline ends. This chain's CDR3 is CASSLDWRDYEQYF. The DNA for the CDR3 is TGTGCCAGCAGCTTAGACTGGCGGGACTACGAGCAGTACTTC.

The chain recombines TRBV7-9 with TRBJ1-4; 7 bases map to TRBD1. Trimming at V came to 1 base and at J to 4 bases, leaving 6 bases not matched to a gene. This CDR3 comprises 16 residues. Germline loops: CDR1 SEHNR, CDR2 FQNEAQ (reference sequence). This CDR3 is CASSLDRGNINEKLFF. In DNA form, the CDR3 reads TGTGCCAGCAGCTTAGACAGGGGAAATATTAATGAAAAACTGTTTTTT. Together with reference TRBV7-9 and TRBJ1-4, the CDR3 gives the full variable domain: DTGVSQNPRHKITKRGQNVTFRCDPISEHNRLYWYRQTLGQGPEFLTYFQNEAQLEKSRLLSDRFSAERPKGSFSTLEIQRTEQGDSAMYLCASSLDRGNINEKLFFGSGTQLSVL.

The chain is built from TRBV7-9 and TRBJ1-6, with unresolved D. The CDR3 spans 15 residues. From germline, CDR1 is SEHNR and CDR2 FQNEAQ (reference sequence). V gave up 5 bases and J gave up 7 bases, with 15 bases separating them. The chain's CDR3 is CASSQLGPANSPLHF. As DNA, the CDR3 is TGTGCCAGCAGCCAACTTGGGCCAGCAAATTCACCCCTCCACTTT.

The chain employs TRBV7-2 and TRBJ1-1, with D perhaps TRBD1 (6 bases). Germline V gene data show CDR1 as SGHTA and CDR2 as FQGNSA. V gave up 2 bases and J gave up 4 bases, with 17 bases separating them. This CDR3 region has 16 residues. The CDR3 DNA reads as TGTGCCAGCAGCTTATGGTTTCAGGGGCGATCCACTGAAGCTTTCTTT. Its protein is CASSLWFQGRSTEAFF.

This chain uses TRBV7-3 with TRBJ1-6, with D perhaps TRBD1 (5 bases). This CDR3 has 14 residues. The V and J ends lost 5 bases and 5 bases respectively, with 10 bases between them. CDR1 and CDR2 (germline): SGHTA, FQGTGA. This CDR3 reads CASSVDSHNSPLHF. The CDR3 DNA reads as TGTGCCAGCAGCGTCGACAGCCATAATTCACCCCTCCACTTT.

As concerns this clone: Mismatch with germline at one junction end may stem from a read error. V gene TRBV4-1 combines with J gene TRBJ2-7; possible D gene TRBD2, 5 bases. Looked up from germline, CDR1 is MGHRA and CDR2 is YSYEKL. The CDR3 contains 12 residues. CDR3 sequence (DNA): TGCGCCAGCAGCCAAGATCTAGGTTCGCGGGTATTC. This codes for CASSQDLGSRVF.

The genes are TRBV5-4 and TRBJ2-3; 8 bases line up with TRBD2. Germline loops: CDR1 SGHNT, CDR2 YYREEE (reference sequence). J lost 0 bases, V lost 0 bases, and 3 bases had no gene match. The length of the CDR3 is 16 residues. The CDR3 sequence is CASSLAQRGSTDTQYF. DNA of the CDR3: TGTGCCAGCAGCTTGGCCCAGCGGGGGAGCACAGATACGCAGTATTTT.

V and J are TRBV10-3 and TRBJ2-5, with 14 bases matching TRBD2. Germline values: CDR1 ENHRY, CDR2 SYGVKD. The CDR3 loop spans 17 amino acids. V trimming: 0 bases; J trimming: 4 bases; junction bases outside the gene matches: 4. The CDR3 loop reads CAISESQGLAGGETQYF. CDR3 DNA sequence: TGTGCCATCAGTGAGTCTCAAGGACTAGCGGGGGGAGAGACCCAGTACTTC.

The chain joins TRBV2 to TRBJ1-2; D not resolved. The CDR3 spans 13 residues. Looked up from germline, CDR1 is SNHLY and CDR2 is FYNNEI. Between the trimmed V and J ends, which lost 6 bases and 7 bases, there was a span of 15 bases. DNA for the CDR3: TGTGCCAGCAGACGGGAAGATATAGGTGGCTACACCTTC. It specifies CASRREDIGGYTF.

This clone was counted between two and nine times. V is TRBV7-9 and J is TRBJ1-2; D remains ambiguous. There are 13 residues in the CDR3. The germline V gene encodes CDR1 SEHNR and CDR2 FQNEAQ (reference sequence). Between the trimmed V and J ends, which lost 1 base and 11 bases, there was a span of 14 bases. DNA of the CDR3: TGTGCCAGCAGCTTAGGGGCCGCGGGTTATTACACCTTC. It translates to CASSLGAAGYYTF.

The DNA for the CDR3 is TGTGCCAGCAGCGCAGCGACAGGACCGTACCAAGAGACCCAGTACTTC. Translating it yields CASSAATGPYQETQYF. The V and J genes are TRBV9 and TRBJ2-5; TRBD1 is a possible D gene (6 bases). Trimming removed 3 bases from V and 0 bases from J, with 15 bases in between. The germline CDR1 and CDR2 sequences are SGDLS and YYNGEE. The CDR3 length is 16 residues.

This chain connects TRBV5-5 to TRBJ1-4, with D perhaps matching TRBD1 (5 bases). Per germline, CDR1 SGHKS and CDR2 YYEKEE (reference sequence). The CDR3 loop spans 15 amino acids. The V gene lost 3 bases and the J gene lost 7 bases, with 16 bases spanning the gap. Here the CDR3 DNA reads TGTGCCAGCAGCTCCGGGCCCGGGAGGGGTGAAAAACTGTTTTTT. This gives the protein CASSSGPGRGEKLFF.

The CDR3 spells CASSQGQFNEKLFF. CDR3 nucleotide sequence: TGTGCCAGCAGCCAGGGACAGTTTAATGAAAAACTGTTTTTT. The rearrangement joins TRBV6-6 to TRBJ1-4; the match to TRBD1 covers 7 bases. CDR3 length: 14 residues. Per germline, CDR1 MNHNY and CDR2 SVGAGI (reference sequence). V lost 6 bases and J lost 4; bases outside the gene matches: 5.

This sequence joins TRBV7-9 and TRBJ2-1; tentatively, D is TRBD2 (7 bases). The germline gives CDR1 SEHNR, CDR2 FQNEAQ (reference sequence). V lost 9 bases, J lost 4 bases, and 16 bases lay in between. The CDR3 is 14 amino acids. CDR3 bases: TGTGCCAGTCGCAGGGGCGGGGGTTACAATGAGCAGTTCTTC. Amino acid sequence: CASRRGGGYNEQFF.

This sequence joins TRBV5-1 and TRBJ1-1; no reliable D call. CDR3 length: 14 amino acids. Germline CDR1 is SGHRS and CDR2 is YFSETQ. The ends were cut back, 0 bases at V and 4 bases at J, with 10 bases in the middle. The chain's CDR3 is CASSLAQELTEAFF. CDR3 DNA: TGCGCCAGCAGCTTGGCGCAGGAACTCACTGAAGCTTTCTTT.

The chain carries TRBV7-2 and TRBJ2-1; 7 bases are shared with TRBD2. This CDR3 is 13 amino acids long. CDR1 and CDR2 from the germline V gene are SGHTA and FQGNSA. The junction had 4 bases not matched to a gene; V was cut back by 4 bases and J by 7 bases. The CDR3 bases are TGTGCCAGCAGCTGGACTAGTGTAAATGAGCAGTTCTTC. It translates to CASSWTSVNEQFF.

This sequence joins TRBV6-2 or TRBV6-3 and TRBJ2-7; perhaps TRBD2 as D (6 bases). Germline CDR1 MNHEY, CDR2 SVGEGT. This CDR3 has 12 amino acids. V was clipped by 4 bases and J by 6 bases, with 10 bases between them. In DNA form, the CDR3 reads TGTGCCAGCAGTTTGGGGGGACTCGAGCAGTACTTC. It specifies CASSLGGLEQYF.

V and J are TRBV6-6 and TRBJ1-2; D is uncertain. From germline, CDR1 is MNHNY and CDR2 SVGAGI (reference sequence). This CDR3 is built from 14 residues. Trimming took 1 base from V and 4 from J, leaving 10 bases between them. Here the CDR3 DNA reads TGTGCCAGCAGTTACTTGTTAGATCGCTATGGCTACACCTTC. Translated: CASSYLLDRYGYTF.

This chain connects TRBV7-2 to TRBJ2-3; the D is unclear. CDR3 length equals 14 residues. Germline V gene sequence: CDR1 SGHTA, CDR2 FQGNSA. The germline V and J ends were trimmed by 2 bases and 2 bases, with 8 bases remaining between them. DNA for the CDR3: TGTGCCAGCAGCTTAAGAGCGAACACAGATACGCAGTATTTT. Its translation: CASSLRANTDTQYF.